A selection of T cell receptor beta chains follows, all from one sample in a study of cytomegalovirus exposure and HLA in healthy donors. TCRdb keeps only in-frame clones here, not all; method: immunoSEQ multiplex PCR. The data contain 85,000 to 130,000 clones, almost 80% of them singletons. The sequencing sample was made of PBMCs. The receptors were sampled from a man aged 60 to 75 in good health and CMV-seropositive. Each CDR3 is given with its conserved first and last residue. Fields, in order: D gene, J gene, V gene, clone size, CDR3 protein, CDR3 DNA. A D gene is named only where the DNA matches it firmly. Size is omitted from some rows. Given values are once, few, many or a class for expanded clones.

d_gene: .; j_gene: TRBJ1-1; v_gene: TRBV19; abundance: .; CDR3aa: CASSLLYTEAFF; CDR3nt: TGTGCCAGTAGTTTATTATACACTGAAGCTTTCTTT
d_gene: .; j_gene: TRBJ2-7; v_gene: TRBV19; abundance: .; CDR3aa: CASSSQGLGEQYF; CDR3nt: TGTGCCAGTAGTAGCCAGGGACTGGGGGAGCAGTACTTC
d_gene: .; j_gene: TRBJ2-3; v_gene: TRBV5-1; abundance: .; CDR3aa: CASSLDLLDTQYF; CDR3nt: TGCGCCAGCAGCTTAGACTTGTTGGATACGCAGTATTTT
d_gene: .; j_gene: TRBJ2-1; v_gene: TRBV6-5; abundance: .; CDR3aa: CASSSPTGTEQFF; CDR3nt: TGTGCCAGCAGTTCCCCCACAGGAACTGAGCAGTTCTTC
d_gene: TRBD1; j_gene: TRBJ2-3; v_gene: TRBV6-4; abundance: .; CDR3aa: CASSAGTGFTDTQYF; CDR3nt: TGTGCCAGCAGTGCTGGGACAGGGTTCACAGATACGCAGTATTTT
d_gene: TRBD1; j_gene: TRBJ1-1; v_gene: TRBV5-6; abundance: few; CDR3aa: CASSLGDSRVEAFF; CDR3nt: TGTGCCAGCAGCTTGGGGGACAGCAGGGTTGAAGCTTTCTTT
d_gene: TRBD1; j_gene: TRBJ1-1; v_gene: TRBV6-6; abundance: .; CDR3aa: CASSYRQGRNTEAFF; CDR3nt: TGTGCCAGCAGCTACAGACAGGGCCGGAACACTGAAGCTTTCTTT
d_gene: TRBD1; j_gene: TRBJ2-3; v_gene: TRBV10-1; abundance: .; CDR3aa: CASSEGGPDTQYF; CDR3nt: TGCGCCAGCAGTGAAGGGGGCCCAGATACGCAGTATTTT
d_gene: TRBD1; j_gene: TRBJ1-2; v_gene: TRBV4-2; abundance: .; CDR3aa: CASSQKGQGGNYGYTF; CDR3nt: TGTGCCAGCAGCCAAAAAGGCCAGGGGGGTAACTATGGCTACACCTTC
d_gene: .; j_gene: TRBJ1-1; v_gene: TRBV2; abundance: .; CDR3aa: CASSEGSGTEAFF; CDR3nt: TGTGCCAGCAGTGAAGGTAGCGGCACTGAAGCTTTCTTT
d_gene: TRBD1; j_gene: TRBJ1-6; v_gene: TRBV2; abundance: .; CDR3aa: CASSDGQGHSPLHF; CDR3nt: TGTGCCAGCAGTGACGGACAGGGACATTCACCCCTCCACTTT
d_gene: TRBD1; j_gene: TRBJ2-7; v_gene: TRBV6-1; abundance: .; CDR3aa: CASSKPGQGIWEQYF; CDR3nt: TGTGCCAGCAGCAAACCGGGACAGGGCATCTGGGAGCAGTACTTC
d_gene: .; j_gene: TRBJ2-3; v_gene: TRBV7-2; abundance: .; CDR3aa: CASRKTSTDTQYF; CDR3nt: TGTGCCAGCAGGAAGACTAGCACAGATACGCAGTATTTT
d_gene: .; j_gene: TRBJ2-1; v_gene: TRBV5-1; abundance: .; CDR3aa: CASSLEDTNYNEQFF; CDR3nt: TGCGCCAGCAGCTTGGAGGACACTAACTACAATGAGCAGTTCTTC
d_gene: .; j_gene: TRBJ2-7; v_gene: TRBV16; abundance: .; CDR3aa: CASSTRDISYEQYF; CDR3nt: TGTGCCAGCAGCACCCGGGACATCTCCTACGAGCAGTACTTC
d_gene: .; j_gene: TRBJ1-4; v_gene: TRBV6-6; abundance: .; CDR3aa: CASGAGGINEKLFF; CDR3nt: TGTGCCAGCGGAGCGGGGGGGATTAATGAAAAACTGTTTTTT
d_gene: .; j_gene: TRBJ1-1; v_gene: TRBV11-2; abundance: once; CDR3aa: CASSIGGMNTEAFF; CDR3nt: TGTGCCAGCAGTATTGGGGGGATGAACACTGAAGCTTTCTTT
d_gene: TRBD1; j_gene: TRBJ1-4; v_gene: TRBV6-1; abundance: .; CDR3aa: CASSDDRGRSLFF; CDR3nt: TGTGCCAGCAGTGATGACAGGGGGCGAAGTCTGTTTTTT
d_gene: .; j_gene: TRBJ1-3; v_gene: TRBV25-1; abundance: .; CDR3aa: CASNGEVGNTIYF; CDR3nt: TGTGCCAGCAATGGGGAGGTCGGAAACACCATATATTTT
d_gene: .; j_gene: TRBJ1-1; v_gene: TRBV18; abundance: .; CDR3aa: CASSPKQENTEAFF; CDR3nt: TGTGCCAGCTCACCTAAACAGGAGAACACTGAAGCTTTCTTT